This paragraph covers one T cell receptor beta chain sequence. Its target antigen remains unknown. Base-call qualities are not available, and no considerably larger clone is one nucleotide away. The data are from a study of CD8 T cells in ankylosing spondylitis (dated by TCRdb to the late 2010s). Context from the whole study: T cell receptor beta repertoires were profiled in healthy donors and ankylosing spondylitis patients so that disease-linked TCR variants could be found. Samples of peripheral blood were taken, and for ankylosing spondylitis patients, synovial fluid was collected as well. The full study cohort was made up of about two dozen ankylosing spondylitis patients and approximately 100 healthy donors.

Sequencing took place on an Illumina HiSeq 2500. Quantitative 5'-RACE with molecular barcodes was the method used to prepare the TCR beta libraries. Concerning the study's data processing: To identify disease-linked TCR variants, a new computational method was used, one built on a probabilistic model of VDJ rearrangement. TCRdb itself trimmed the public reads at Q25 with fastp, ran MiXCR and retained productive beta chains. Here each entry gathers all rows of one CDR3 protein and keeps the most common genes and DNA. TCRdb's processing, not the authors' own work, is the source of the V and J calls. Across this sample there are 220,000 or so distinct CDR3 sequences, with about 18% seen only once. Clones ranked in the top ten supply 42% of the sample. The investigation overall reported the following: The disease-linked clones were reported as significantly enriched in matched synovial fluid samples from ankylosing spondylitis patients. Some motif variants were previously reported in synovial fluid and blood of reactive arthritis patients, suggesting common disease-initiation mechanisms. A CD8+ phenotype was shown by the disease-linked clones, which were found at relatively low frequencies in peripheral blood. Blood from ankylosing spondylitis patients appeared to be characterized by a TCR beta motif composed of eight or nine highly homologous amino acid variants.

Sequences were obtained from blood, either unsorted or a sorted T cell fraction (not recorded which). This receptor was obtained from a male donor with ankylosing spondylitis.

The CDR3 here reads CASSLLGSLAGQTTYEQYF. The DNA is TGCGCCAGCAGCCTGCTTGGGAGTCTAGCGGGGCAAACAACCTACGAGCAGTACTTC. The chain links TRBV5-1 with TRBJ2-7; 9 bases in the junction line up with TRBD2. From V the trimming removes 4 bases and from J it removes 2 bases, while the gene matches leave 19 bases of the junction unaccounted for. Taken from the germline V gene, the CDR1 and CDR2 loops are SGHRS and YFSETQ. The CDR3, from cysteine to phenylalanine, totals 19 residues. Only the CDR3 part of the read is kept: 57 bases, read in frame from the first base.